This T cell receptor (beta chain) was captured by sequencing in a study of T-cell memory formation after mild COVID-19. Study-level results: The authors left the SARS-CoV-2 specificity of second-wave clones peaking on day 37 unconfirmed. Clones shrinking from day 15 to 85 showed even CD4/CD8 mixes; later expanders tilted CD4+.

This clonotype was detected only a few times. Its antigen is unknown. The V gene lost 5 bases and the J gene lost 2 bases, with 12 bases spanning the gap. This CDR3 comprises 13 residues. Per the germline V gene, CDR1 is DFQATT and CDR2 is SNEGSKA (reference sequence). TCR alpha and TCR beta cDNA libraries carrying sample barcodes and UMIs came from 5'RACE with constant-segment primers. TCRdb re-called the 5' RACE reads through MiXCR, storing one row per CDR3 protein. The sample lists approximately 210,000 distinct CDR3 sequences, 27% occurring once. Input material: PBMCs or a T cell subset sorted from them (not recorded which). The rearrangement joins TRBV20-1 to TRBJ1-2; D might be TRBD1 (5 bases). The sequence derives from an adult woman who had mild COVID-19 (a few samples of this study predate the infection). Cell type and time point are not known. CDR3: CSASGGGNYGYTF. CDR3 in DNA: TGCAGTGCTTCGGGTGGGGGGAACTATGGCTACACCTTC.